This passage covers 5 T cell receptor beta chains from one sample sequenced in a study of blood T cells in healthy people across ages (dated by TCRdb to the mid-2010s). Libraries were prepared through 5' RACE. Instrument used: Illumina HiSeq 2500. A second PCR of 7 to 11 cycles was performed with a sample-barcoded 5' primer and a J-beta primer mix. In-frame beta chains were kept once TCRdb had trimmed the public reads at Q25 with fastp and called clones with MiXCR. Every distinct CDR3 protein forms one entry, paired with its most common genes and DNA. Counted in this sample were around 1,500,000 distinct CDR3 sequences; 42% of them appeared once. Roughly 7.7% of the sample belongs to the ten largest clones. Sequencing was done on a sample of blood. The receptors stem from a woman between 18 and 29 years old in good health.

J is TRBJ2-7 and V is TRBV7-6, with 10 positions matching TRBD1. The CDR3 contains 14 residues. After removal of 5 bases from V and 3 bases from J, the junction contained 4 bases not matched to a gene. Germline CDR1 is SGHVS and CDR2 is FNYEAQ. The CDR3 spells CASSMGQGYYEQYF. CDR3 DNA: TGTGCCAGCAGCATGGGACAGGGGTACTACGAGCAGTACTTC.

The chain has TRBV10-3 and TRBJ2-1; TRBD2 matches at 9 bases. Germline V lookup: CDR1 ENHRY, CDR2 SYGVKD. The CDR3 extends over 13 amino acids. Germline trimming cut 7 bases from V and 5 bases from J; bases unmatched to any gene: 3. CDR3 sequence: CAINSGSDNEQFF. The DNA for the CDR3 is TGTGCCATCAATAGCGGGAGCGACAATGAGCAGTTCTTC.

This chain links TRBV20-1 with TRBJ1-2, with D possibly matching TRBD1 (5 bases). The V end was cut by 1 base, the J end by 8 bases, with 11 bases between. Germline V gene data show CDR1 as DFQATT and CDR2 as SNEGSKA (reference sequence). The CDR3 spans 12 residues. The CDR3 sequence is CSARGQREGYTF. DNA of the CDR3: TGCAGTGCTAGAGGACAGAGGGAGGGCTACACCTTC.

This chain connects TRBV7-9 to TRBJ2-7; TRBD2 is a possible D gene (5 bases). TRBJ2-5 explains the end of the DNA better; the J call may be wrong. The CDR3 contains 16 residues. CDR1 and CDR2 (germline): SEHNR, FQNEAQ (reference sequence). The CDR3 DNA sequence: TGTGCCAGCAGCTTAGGCGAGGTAGCGCTCCCCGAGACCCAGTACTTC. It codes for CASSLGEVALPETQYF.

This rearrangement joins TRBV12-3 or TRBV12-4 to TRBJ2-3, with 11 bases lining up with TRBD2. With 5 bases clipped from V and 1 base from J, the junction kept 8 bases outside the gene matches. The CDR3 length is 17 residues. The CDR3 nucleotides read TGTGCCAGCAGTCCGGGGACTAGCGGACCCGGCACAGATACGCAGTATTTT. It is translated as CASSPGTSGPGTDTQYF.